The 27 T cell receptor beta chains listed next were all sequenced from one sample in a study of cytomegalovirus exposure and HLA in healthy donors. The PCR contained 60 Vbeta and 13 Jbeta primers. Generated by immunoSEQ multiplex PCR, the TCRdb table keeps only in-frame clones and is missing some. The table gives about 150,000 clones; the top ten clones make up 2% to 2.5% of it. The sample consisted of PBMCs. The receptors stem from a man aged 25-40 years in good health and CMV-seronegative.

The rearrangement uses TRBV5-8 and TRBJ2-4; a weak D match, TRBD1 (7 bases). This CDR3 comprises 16 residues. V lost 2 bases and J 6 bases, leaving 18 bases between the germline ends. In germline, CDR1 is SGHTS, CDR2 YDEGEE. The CDR3 region has the DNA TGTGCCAGCAGCTTCATTCGGGGGACAGCTAGAAACATTCAGTACTTC. It encodes CASSFIRGTARNIQYF.

This rearrangement joins TRBV9 to TRBJ2-7; 7 bases agree with TRBD2. Germline assignment: CDR1 SGDLS and CDR2 YYNGEE. The CDR3 runs to 19 residues. With V trimmed by 0 bases and J by 1 base, 16 bases remained unmatched. CDR3 DNA sequence: TGTGCCAGCAGCGTAGCCCCGGGGGGTTGGGCGGGAGAATCCTACGAGCAGTACTTC. It codes for CASSVAPGGWAGESYEQYF.

The chain employs TRBV11-2 and TRBJ2-7, with D tentatively TRBD2 (6 bases). The length of the CDR3 is 13 residues. Deletions cut 5 bases from V and 6 bases from J, with 14 bases between. Germline-derived CDR1 and CDR2 are SGHAT and FQNNGV. DNA of the CDR3: TGTGCCAGCAGCCGTGGACTATTGAGCGAGCAGTACTTC. Translated: CASSRGLLSEQYF.

The chain joins TRBV6-1 to TRBJ2-1; a possible D gene is TRBD1 (6 bases). V lost 6 bases to trimming and J lost 2 bases, with 11 bases between them. This CDR3 is 14 amino acids long. Germline V gene sequence: CDR1 MNHNS, CDR2 SASEGT. The CDR3 spells CASSTGFPYNEQFF. The DNA for the CDR3 is TGTGCCAGCAGCACAGGGTTCCCCTACAATGAGCAGTTCTTC.

The chain joins TRBV6-1 to TRBJ1-1; D not certain. Between the trimmed V and J ends, which lost 8 bases and 3 bases, there was a span of 7 bases. The CDR3 sequence is 11 residues long. Germline lookup yields CDR1 MNHNS and CDR2 SASEGT. This CDR3 reads CASGRYTEAFF. The CDR3 region has the DNA TGTGCCAGCGGGCGCTACACTGAAGCTTTCTTT.

The chain joins TRBV19 to TRBJ1-5; tentative D call: TRBD1 (6 bases). The CDR3 sequence is 15 residues long. CDR1 LNHDA and CDR2 SQIVND come from the germline V gene (reference sequence). V shed 8 bases and J shed 0 bases, with 14 bases lying between them. The CDR3 coding sequence is TGTGCCAGTCACCTAGGACAGACTAGCAATCAGCCCCAGCATTTT. Translated: CASHLGQTSNQPQHF.

The genes are TRBV4-3 and TRBJ2-2; perhaps TRBD2 as D (6 bases). V was shortened by 1 base and J by 2 bases, with 14 bases between the two germline ends. This CDR3 is 17 amino acids long. CDR1 is LGHNA and CDR2 is YSLEER in the germline V gene. This CDR3 reads CASSQVFGSDNTGELFF. CDR3 sequence (DNA): TGCGCCAGCAGCCAAGTCTTCGGGAGCGATAACACCGGGGAGCTGTTTTTT.

The V and J genes are TRBV18 and TRBJ2-5; 12 nucleotides agree with TRBD2. V trimming: 3 bases; J trimming: 2 bases; junction bases outside the gene matches: 4. CDR1 KGHSH and CDR2 LQKENI come from the germline V gene. The CDR3 has 16 residues. The CDR3 bases are TGTGCCAGCTCACCCAGGACTAGCGGGGAACAAGAGACCCAGTACTTC. Translating gives CASSPRTSGEQETQYF.

The chain has TRBV6-1 and TRBJ1-3; no reliable D call. The CDR3 has 15 residues. Germline CDR1 is MNHNS and CDR2 is SASEGT. V lost 0 bases, J lost 0 bases, and 6 bases lay in between. CDR3 protein: CASSEAEDSGNTIYF. CDR3 in DNA: TGTGCCAGCAGTGAAGCTGAGGACTCTGGAAACACCATATATTTT.

DNA of the CDR3: TGCGCCAGCAGGTACCGACAGGGATTGAACACTGAAGCTTTCTTT. Residues: CASRYRQGLNTEAFF. The chain carries TRBV5-1 and TRBJ1-1, with 7 positions matching TRBD1. The CDR3 has 15 residues. Germline CDR1 reads SGHRS; CDR2 reads YFSETQ. The trim removed 5 bases at V and 0 bases at J, leaving 7 bases unmatched. Together with reference TRBV5-1 and TRBJ1-1, the CDR3 gives the full variable domain: KAGVTQTPRYLIKTRGQQVTLSCSPISGHRSVSWYQQTPGQGLQFLFEYFSETQRNKGNFPGRFSGRQFSNSRSEMNVSTLELGDSALYLCASRYRQGLNTEAFFGQGTRLTVV.

The chain uses TRBV10-3 and TRBJ1-3; D is undetermined. The CDR3 loop spans 11 amino acids. The V end lost 7 bases, the J end lost 4 bases, and 5 bases lay between the germline ends. Germline loops: CDR1 ENHRY, CDR2 SYGVKD. The CDR3 loop reads CAIKEGNTIYF. The CDR3 DNA is TGTGCCATCAAGGAGGGAAACACCATATATTTT.

This sequence joins TRBV30 and TRBJ2-1; TRBD2 agrees at 7 bases. The V gene's germline CDR1 is GTSNPN and CDR2 SVGIG (reference sequence). The CDR3 has 16 residues. J gave up 4 bases and V 2 bases, and 11 bases lay outside the gene matches. CDR3 nucleotide sequence: TGTGCCTGGAGTCCACTTTCTAGCGGAGCGTACAATGAGCAGTTCTTC. As protein: CAWSPLSSGAYNEQFF.

The chain uses TRBV18 and TRBJ1-4; D is unclear. This CDR3 has 15 residues. The ends were cut back, 2 bases at V and 0 bases at J, with 7 bases in the middle. From germline, CDR1 is KGHSH and CDR2 LQKENI. Written as DNA, the CDR3 is TGTGCCAGCTCACCAATCGCGACAACTAATGAAAAACTGTTTTTT. Its protein is CASSPIATTNEKLFF.

V is TRBV2 and J is TRBJ1-5; unclear D gene. The V end was cut by 3 bases, the J end by 3 bases, with 6 bases between. Germline V gene lookup returns CDR1 SNHLY and CDR2 FYNNEI. This CDR3 is built from 13 residues. The CDR3 spells CASSDNNNQPQHF. DNA of the CDR3: TGTGCCAGCAGTGACAACAACAATCAGCCCCAGCATTTT.

The chain is built from TRBV27 and TRBJ1-4; possible D gene TRBD1, 6 bases. The CDR3 runs 14 residues. V lost 3 bases to trimming and J lost 8 bases, with 13 bases between them. The germline gives CDR1 MNHEY, CDR2 SMNVEV (reference sequence). CDR3 bases: TGTGCCAGCAGTTTGTCAGGGGAGGGAGAAAAACTGTTTTTT. This sequence encodes CASSLSGEGEKLFF.

This chain uses TRBV7-9 with TRBJ2-3; TRBD2 agrees at 7 bases. The CDR3 extends over 16 amino acids. The germline gives CDR1 SEHNR, CDR2 FQNEAQ (reference sequence). The J segment lost 5 bases and the V segment lost 2 bases, leaving 10 bases of the junction unmatched. CDR3 DNA: TGTGCCAGCAGCTTATTGGTTGCGGGAGTGGGAGATACGCAGTATTTT. Encoded protein: CASSLLVAGVGDTQYF.

The V call is TRBV10-1, the J call TRBJ2-2; D is perhaps TRBD1 (6 bases). This CDR3 has 15 residues. Germline-derived CDR1 and CDR2 are WNHNN and SYGVQD (reference sequence). V lost 2 bases and J lost 2, with 9 bases in between. As DNA, the CDR3 is TGCGCCAGCAGTGAGCCCGGGACAAACACCGGGGAGCTGTTTTTT. Translated: CASSEPGTNTGELFF.

The chain links TRBV5-6 to TRBJ2-5, with D possibly TRBD1 on 5 matching bases. Germline V gene data show CDR1 as SGHDT and CDR2 as YYEEEE. The CDR3 is 14 amino acids. Trimming pared 0 bases from V and 4 bases from J, leaving 10 bases between. The DNA for the CDR3 is TGTGCCAGCAGCTTGGGACAGCCGGGAGAGACCCAGTACTTC. Protein: CASSLGQPGETQYF.

This chain links TRBV6-5 with TRBJ2-2; maybe TRBD1 (6 bases). Germline CDR1 is MNHEY and CDR2 is SVGAGI. The CDR3 has 14 residues. The V gene lost 6 bases and the J gene lost 5 bases, with 13 bases spanning the gap. The DNA of the CDR3 is TGTGCCAGCAGGGGGGCCGTAGGGACCGGGGAGCTGTTTTTT. This translates into CASRGAVGTGELFF.

This rearrangement joins TRBV6-5 to TRBJ2-1; perhaps TRBD1 as D (5 bases). V was pared by 8 bases and J by 5 bases, with 16 bases between. Per the germline V gene, CDR1 is MNHEY and CDR2 is SVGAGI. The CDR3 sequence is 14 residues long. This CDR3 reads CASQMFRADNEQFF. CDR3 in DNA: TGTGCCAGCCAGATGTTCAGGGCTGACAATGAGCAGTTCTTC.

The chain carries TRBV10-3 and TRBJ2-7, with 7 bases aligning to TRBD2. CDR3 length: 16 amino acids. Germline loops: CDR1 ENHRY, CDR2 SYGVKD. Unmatched junction bases numbered 10, after V lost 4 bases and J lost 1 base. The CDR3 nucleotides are TGTGCCATCAGTGGATTCCAATCCGGGAGGTCCTACGAGCAGTACTTC. Translation gives CAISGFQSGRSYEQYF.

V usage is TRBV5-3 and J usage is TRBJ2-7; no firm D call. TRBV5-3 is noted as an ORF with a role that remains uncertain. CDR3 length: 13 amino acids. V lost 0 bases to trimming and J lost 5 bases, with 9 bases between them. The CDR3 protein is CARSLVSGHEQYF. The CDR3 DNA reads TGTGCCAGAAGCTTGGTTTCAGGCCACGAGCAGTACTTC.

The chain has TRBV12-5 and TRBJ2-7; 8 bases agree with TRBD1. Trimming took 6 bases from V and 3 from J; bases not matched to a gene: 13. The length of the CDR3 is 16 residues. From germline, CDR1 is LGHNT and CDR2 FRNRAP. The DNA for the CDR3 is TGTGCTAGTGGGTCAATTGGGACAGGAGTTTACTACGAGCAGTACTTC. This translates into CASGSIGTGVYYEQYF.

CDR3 loop: CASSKQGESGRDEQYF. In DNA form, the CDR3 reads TGTGCCAGCAGTAAACAGGGGGAGTCTGGCCGGGACGAGCAGTACTTC. This chain joins TRBV2 and TRBJ2-7, with TRBD1 matching over 8 bases. The germline V gene encodes CDR1 SNHLY and CDR2 FYNNEI. The V and J ends lost 5 bases and 5 bases, in that order; junction bases with no gene match: 14. CDR3 size: 16 residues.

The CDR3 loop reads CASSQGLAGDYNEQFF. CDR3 DNA: TGCGCCAGCAGCCAGGGACTAGCGGGAGACTACAATGAGCAGTTCTTC. The chain links TRBV4-3 to TRBJ2-1; 14 bases match TRBD2. The CDR3 is 16 amino acids. J was trimmed by 3 bases and V by 3 bases; bases with no gene match: 1. CDR1 is LGHNA and CDR2 is YSLEER in the germline V gene.

The chain has TRBV9 and TRBJ1-3, with 7 bases matching TRBD1. The J segment lost 4 bases and the V segment lost 3 bases, leaving 10 bases of the junction unmatched. CDR3 length equals 16 residues. CDR1 and CDR2 (germline): SGDLS, YYNGEE. The CDR3 DNA follows: TGTGCCAGCAGCGAAATAACAGGGGCCGCCGGAAACACCATATATTTT. This codes for CASSEITGAAGNTIYF.

V usage is TRBV19 and J usage is TRBJ1-5; no clear D gene. This CDR3 has 14 residues. Trimming took off 1 base at V and 6 bases at J, with 10 bases between the two ends. Germline loops: CDR1 LNHDA, CDR2 SQIVND (reference sequence). CDR3 bases: TGTGCCAGTAGTATAGTGGCCCTCAGTCAGCCCCAGCATTTT. Translating it yields CASSIVALSQPQHF.